This TCR beta chain was recorded in a study of cytomegalovirus exposure and HLA in healthy donors. TCRdb's copy holds only in-frame clones and misses some; the assay was immunoSEQ multiplex PCR. This sample has a few hundred thousand clones, with approximately 86% found just once. This receptor was obtained from a young man in good health and CMV-seronegative. Sequencing was carried out using PBMCs.

CDR3 bases: TGTGCCAGCAAATGGCAGGGCTACACCGGGGAGCTGTTTTTT. Translated: CASKWQGYTGELFF. J is TRBJ2-2 and V is TRBV6-5; perhaps TRBD1 as D (5 bases). CDR1 is MNHEY and CDR2 is SVGAGI in the germline V gene. V was clipped by 7 bases and J by 3 bases, with 12 bases between them. The CDR3 is 14 residues long.